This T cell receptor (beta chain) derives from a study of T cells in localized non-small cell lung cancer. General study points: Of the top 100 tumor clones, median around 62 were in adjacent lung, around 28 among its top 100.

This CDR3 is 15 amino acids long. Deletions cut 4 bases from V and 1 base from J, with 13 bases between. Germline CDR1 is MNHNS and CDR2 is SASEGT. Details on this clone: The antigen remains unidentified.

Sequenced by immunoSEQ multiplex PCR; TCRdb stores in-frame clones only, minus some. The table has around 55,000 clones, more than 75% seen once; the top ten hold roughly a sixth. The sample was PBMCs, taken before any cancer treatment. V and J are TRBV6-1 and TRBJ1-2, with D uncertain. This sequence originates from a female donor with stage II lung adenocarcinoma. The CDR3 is CASSAPDNFNYGYTF. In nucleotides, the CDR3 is TGTGCCAGCAGTGCCCCAGACAACTTTAACTATGGCTACACCTTC.